This T cell receptor (beta chain) was sequenced in a study of T cells in Graves' hyperthyroidism and ophthalmopathy (dated by TCRdb to between 2017 and 2020). Regarding the research as a whole: Peripheral blood was collected at initial diagnosis, before any treatment. To identify TCR V-J signatures that set the groups apart, the researchers used a discovery cohort of approximately 98 patients, made up of 40 to 45 with Graves' ophthalmopathy and about 55 with stable Graves' hyperthyroidism. Prospective prediction of ophthalmopathy was tested in an independent validation cohort of about 19 hyperthyroidism patients and 17 patients who later progressed to ophthalmopathy. For training and testing, the 110 or so patients in the discovery cohort were randomly divided in a 7:3 ratio. In addition, the study compared T-cell repertoires in thyroid tissue and in blood from 6 or 7 Graves' hyperthyroidism patients. Following sampling, methimazole starting at 30 mg daily was given to hyperthyroidism patients, and high-dose intravenous methylprednisolone was given to ophthalmopathy patients. The paper describes TCR Vbeta CDR3 sequencing of 120 to 150 peripheral blood samples, made up of about 41 ophthalmopathy patients, over 70 hyperthyroidism patients and 17 progressor patients. The paper as a whole reports these results and caveats: A 13 V-J signature model separated ophthalmopathy from stable hyperthyroidism, with 87.88% sensitivity and roughly 84% specificity in cross-validation and 80%/75% in testing. Most expanded thyroid clonotypes (frequency above 0.001) were also detected in blood, suggesting blood repertoires may reflect thyroid immune responses. Sample size was not statistically predetermined, and blinding of investigators to group allocation was not performed. During validation, the model predicted progression to ophthalmopathy a median of around 6 months ahead of onset, with approximately 71% sensitivity and roughly 75% specificity.

On this clonotype itself: Its antigen is unknown. Qualities for individual bases were not recorded, and no much larger clone is one base off.

The TCR beta CDR3 regions were amplified from the RNA transcripts. For the first round of RT-PCR on the TCR CDR3, the HTBI primer set was used together with the Qiagen OneStep RT-PCR kit. The libraries were constructed in a second round of multiplex PCR and then size-selected and purified. Sequencing of the libraries was done on an Illumina HiSeq2000 using paired-end 100 bp reads. In the authors' own workflow: Raw data were processed with SOAPnuke, discarding reads with adapters, uncalled bases, mean Phred below 15, or no exact constant-primer or identifier match. COPE v1.2.5 was used to merge high-quality paired reads, and clonotypes were defined as unique nucleotide sequences. Clonotypes were aligned to IMGT TRBV, TRBD and TRBJ reference segments using MiTCR v1.1. The analysis included only V-J combinations with a frequency above 0.0001, which together covered 99% to 99.2% of the repertoires. A TCS score was defined as the ratio between F50 (clonal expansion) and ExV (chaos), using BLOSUM62-based TCRdist between CDR3 peptides within each V-J. Welch's t-statistics and random forest reduced some 510 V-J features to under 15, which were used in a naive Bayes classifier (R e1071). TCRdb reworked the public reads: Q25 trimming with fastp, MiXCR clone assembly, productive beta chains retained. One record per CDR3 amino acid sequence lists the most common genes and DNA. The authors' filters were not applied to this entry. Present in this sample are under 400,000 distinct CDR3 sequences, around 18% of which were seen just once. 15% to 19% of the sample lies in the top ten.

Ophthalmopathy patients had moderately to severely active disease, Clinical Activity Score of at least 3, NOSPECS grade of at least 4, and duration under 3 months. Exclusion was applied to patients with uncontrolled infections, other autoimmune diseases, pregnancy or lactation. Diagnoses were established on the basis of clinical symptoms, serum thyroxine and TRAb, thyroid ultrasound, and orbital computed tomography. PBMCs were separated from under 12 ml of fresh peripheral blood using Ficoll-Paque density gradient centrifugation. Trizol reagent was used to extract total RNA, and RNA quality was then checked on an Agilent 2100 Bioanalyzer. CDR1 GTSNPN and CDR2 SVGIG are derived from the germline V gene (reference sequence). Measured from the cysteine to the phenylalanine, the CDR3 is 13 residues long. Of all the DNA, just the CDR3 is kept, 39 bases in frame from base 1. V is reduced by 3 bases and J by 0 bases, leaving a spacing of 8 bases between them.

This sequence originates from a woman aged 40 to 50 with Graves' ophthalmopathy. Sequenced sample: blood. The sequence joins TRBV30 to TRBJ1-1; the D gene identity is not certain. The sequence in DNA is TGTGCCTGGAGGGATAGTTTGAACACTGAAGCTTTCTTT. This codes for CAWRDSLNTEAFF.